This paragraph reports one T cell receptor beta chain. CDR1 and CDR2 (germline): SGHAT, FQNNGV. The ends were cut back, 1 base at V and 7 bases at J, with 14 bases in the middle. The CDR3 is 14 amino acids. This sample is part of a study of blood T cell repertoires in COVID-19. Study-level background: Samples of COVID-19 (acute and convalescent) were obtained from the United States, Italy and Spain. T cells, B-cell-depleted T cells, or PBMCs provided the cDNA or gDNA that served as material.

Authors' analysis steps: Cell counts per sample came from amplifying reference gene primers. Produced via immunoSEQ multiplex PCR; TCRdb's table is partial and in-frame only. The V and J calls and clone size were taken over from that table, and D and trimming were inferred from the DNA. The sample comprises approximately 50,000 clones, 80% to 95% of which are singletons, and around 4.3% rests with the top ten. This chain joins TRBV11-2 and TRBJ2-7, with a tentative D call TRBD2 (6 bases). The receptor comes from a man in his forties or fifties with active COVID-19. Material: peripheral blood. This CDR3 reads CASSLVQAGGEQYF. CDR3 DNA: TGTGCCAGCAGCTTAGTCCAGGCTGGGGGGGAGCAGTACTTC.